This T cell receptor (beta chain) was sequenced in a study of T cells in Graves' hyperthyroidism and ophthalmopathy. Trimming removed 10 bases at V and 5 bases at J, with 11 bases between. The CDR3 extends over 11 amino acids. The germline V gene encodes CDR1 SNHLY and CDR2 FYNNEI. Amplification of TCR beta CDR3 regions used RNA as the template. Using the HTBI primer set, a first-round RT-PCR was run on the TCR CDR3. TCRdb analysed the multiplex PCR reads with MiXCR anew, one entry per CDR3 protein. The sample holds some 500,000 distinct CDR3 sequences, roughly 14% seen once. Ten or more counts support this clonotype.

The receptor was derived from a woman aged 18-29 years with Graves' hyperthyroidism. The chain couples TRBV2 to TRBJ2-5; D is unresolved. What was sequenced was blood. The CDR3 nucleotides are TGTGCCACCTCAAATTCGGAGACCCAGTACTTC. Its translation is CATSNSETQYF.